These T cell receptor beta chains were read from a single sample in a study of shared clonotypes between healthy human individuals. Clones were sequenced by immunoSEQ multiplex PCR, and TCRdb holds only the in-frame ones, with some missing. The sample includes 800,000 to 950,000 clones, 95% to 97% of them seen just once. The sample comprised naive CD8+ T cells sorted from blood. These receptors were collected from a man aged 25-45 years in good health. The CDR3 runs from the conserved cysteine through the conserved F or W. Each record gives: CDR3 DNA, CDR3 protein, V gene, J gene, clone size, D gene. D genes are given only for firm matches. Not every row has a clone size; where given, it reads once, few, many or a size class.

TGTGCCAGCCGTGTAGGGAGTGTCGCTTTCTTT	CASRVGSVAFF	TRBV6-5	TRBJ1-1	once	.
TGTGCCAGCAGCGACCCCCTGAACGGAGAACGAACCGGGGAGCTGTTTTTT	CASSDPLNGERTGELFF	TRBV7-9	TRBJ2-2	.	.
TGTGCCAGCAGCGACGGACGGGGCAATCAGCCCCAGCATTTT	CASSDGRGNQPQHF	TRBV9	TRBJ1-5	.	.
TGTGCCAGCAGCGTAGATACGGGGAAGGACGAGCAGTACTTC	CASSVDTGKDEQYF	TRBV9	TRBJ2-7	few	.
TGTGCCAGCAGCTTACAACGGGAGGATAGCAATCAGCCCCAGCATTTT	CASSLQREDSNQPQHF	TRBV7-8	TRBJ1-5	.	.
TGTGCCAGCAGCTTGGGCTATGGCTACACCTTC	CASSLGYGYTF	TRBV5-4	TRBJ1-2	few	.
TGTGCCAGCAGCCAAGGGCAGGCCACTTTCTTCTACGAGCAGTACTTC	CASSQGQATFFYEQYF	TRBV28	TRBJ2-7	.	.
TGCGCCAGCAGCCAACGAAGAACCAATACGGATGGCTACACCTTC	CASSQRRTNTDGYTF	TRBV4-1	TRBJ1-2	.	.
TGTGCCAGCAGCCGTGGGACTAGCGGGAGGGCCGGGGAGCTGTTTTTT	CASSRGTSGRAGELFF	TRBV11-2	TRBJ2-2	.	TRBD2
TGTGCCAGCAGCCAGCGGACTAGCGGGAGGAGATACGAGCAGTACTTC	CASSQRTSGRRYEQYF	TRBV7-2	TRBJ2-7	.	TRBD2
TGTGCCAGCAGTTTTCAGGGGGACATTCAGTACTTC	CASSFQGDIQYF	TRBV6-5	TRBJ2-4	.	TRBD1
TGCAGCGTCGACTCAGATACGCAGTATTTT	CSVDSDTQYF	TRBV29-1	TRBJ2-3	.	.
TGTGCCAGCAGCTTACCTGTAGCGGGCAGCTCCTACGAGCAGTACTTC	CASSLPVAGSSYEQYF	TRBV5-4	TRBJ2-7	.	TRBD2
TGTGCCAGCACCCCAGCTTGGGACAGGGAAAAAGAGACCCAGTACTTC	CASTPAWDREKETQYF	TRBV5-6	TRBJ2-5	.	TRBD1
TGTGCCAGCAGCCTTCGGACTAGCGAGAACACCGGGGAGCTGTTTTTT	CASSLRTSENTGELFF	TRBV9	TRBJ2-2	.	TRBD2
TGCAGCGTAGACGGACAGGGGCCAGAGACAGATACGCAGTATTTT	CSVDGQGPETDTQYF	TRBV29-1	TRBJ2-3	.	TRBD1
TGTGCCATCCATGGTGGGGACGATTCTAACTATGGCTACACCTTC	CAIHGGDDSNYGYTF	TRBV2	TRBJ1-2	.	.
TGTGCCAGCAGAAAACCGGGACAGGGCCCCTACGAGCAGTACTTC	CASRKPGQGPYEQYF	TRBV28	TRBJ2-7	.	TRBD1
TGTGCCATAGGACAGGGAATTTTCTATGGCTACACCTTC	CAIGQGIFYGYTF	TRBV28	TRBJ1-2	.	TRBD1
TGTGCCAGCAGCCCTCTGGGCGCAGATACGCAGTATTTT	CASSPLGADTQYF	TRBV5-6	TRBJ2-3	.	.
TGCGCCGGATCCTCGGATCGGTCCTACGAGCAGTACTTC	CAGSSDRSYEQYF	TRBV10-2	TRBJ2-7	.	.
TGTGCCAGTAGTAGGACAGCAAGCCGAATGAACACTGAAGCTTTCTTT	CASSRTASRMNTEAFF	TRBV19	TRBJ1-1	.	.